This T cell receptor (beta chain) was found in a study of T cells expressing NK-cell markers. The CDR3 length is 15 residues. Germline V gene sequence: CDR1 MNHEY, CDR2 SVGAGI. TCRdb reanalyzed the 5' RACE reads and collapses them to one entry per CDR3 protein, without DNA. Here the sample table reports fewer than 40,000 distinct CDR3 sequences. This TCR was sampled from a woman between 18 and 70 years old in good health. The V gene is TRBV6-5, the J gene TRBJ2-5. The source material was blood T cells: a sorted CD56 or NKG2C T cell subset, CD4+ or CD8+ T cells, or bulk PBMC T cells (not recorded which). CDR3 sequence: CASSYFRSGQETQYF.